Here is one T cell receptor (beta chain) with its context. There are many counts of this clonotype. What this receptor recognizes is not known. Within one base of it there is no much larger clone, and no base qualities were kept. This record belongs to a study of T cells in Graves' hyperthyroidism and ophthalmopathy (dated by TCRdb to between 2018 and 2020). For context, the study as a whole: To identify distinguishing TCR V-J signatures, a discovery cohort of roughly 100 patients was used, comprising 43 with Graves' ophthalmopathy and 57 with stable Graves' hyperthyroidism. Prospective prediction of ophthalmopathy was tested in an independent validation cohort of fewer than 20 hyperthyroidism patients and some 17 patients who later progressed to ophthalmopathy. The 80 to 100 discovery patients were randomly divided into training and test sets at a 7:3 ratio. Thyroid tissue and blood T-cell repertoires from over 5 Graves' hyperthyroidism patients were also compared in the study. After sampling, hyperthyroidism patients received methimazole starting at 30 mg daily, and ophthalmopathy patients received high-dose intravenous methylprednisolone. According to the paper, TCR Vbeta CDR3 sequencing was carried out on some 130 peripheral blood samples, which came from 40 to 45 ophthalmopathy, around 75 hyperthyroidism and some 17 progressor patients.

Sequences MNHEY (CDR1) and SMNVEV (CDR2) are obtained from the germline V gene (reference sequence). Deletion took 2 bases off V and 10 bases off J, with a span of 9 bases between the germline ends. From the cysteine up to the phenylalanine, the CDR3 has a length of 13 residues. Only the CDR3 DNA stays, 39 bases, in frame from base 1. The full study reports these points: Most expanded thyroid clonotypes (frequency above 0.001) were also detected in blood, a finding suggesting that blood repertoires may reflect thyroid immune responses. During validation, the model predicted progression to ophthalmopathy a median of approximately six months ahead of onset, with almost 71% sensitivity and 72.22% specificity. Sample size was not statistically predetermined, and blinding of investigators to group allocation was not performed. In cross-validation, a model built on a 13 V-J signature told ophthalmopathy apart from stable hyperthyroidism with approximately 90% sensitivity and around 81% specificity, and in testing the same model reached 80%/75%.

Amplification of TCR beta CDR3 regions was carried out from RNA transcripts. For the first round of RT-PCR on the TCR CDR3, the HTBI primer set was used together with the Qiagen OneStep RT-PCR kit. Libraries were constructed in a second round of multiplex PCR, after which size selection and purification were performed. Libraries were sequenced paired-end with 100 bp reads on an Illumina HiSeq2000. Turning to the authors' computational methods: SOAPnuke was used to process the raw data, with reads discarded if the reads contained adapters or uncalled bases, had a mean Phred below 15, or lacked an exact constant-primer or identifier match. COPE v1.2.5 was used to merge high-quality paired reads, and clonotypes were defined as unique nucleotide sequences. Clonotypes were aligned to IMGT TRBV, TRBD and TRBJ reference segments using MiTCR v1.1. The analysis was restricted to V-J combinations with a frequency above 0.0001, which together covered 99% to 99.2% of the repertoires. The TCS score was defined as F50 (clonal expansion) divided by E x V (chaos), with BLOSUM62-based TCRdist calculated between CDR3 peptides within each V-J. Welch's t-statistics and random forest reduced fewer than 600 V-J features to roughly 13, which were used in a naive Bayes classifier (R e1071). Thyroid-blood repertoire similarity was quantified with the Morisita-Horn index. The raw public data were reprocessed by TCRdb itself: fastp quality trimming at Q25, MiXCR clonotype calling, in-frame beta chains only. Every distinct CDR3 protein forms one entry, paired with its most common genes and DNA. The V and J calls come from TCRdb's annotation, not from the publication. This sample has around 600,000 distinct CDR3 sequences in its table, and approximately 42% of those were observed once. The ten biggest clones cover about 7% of the sample.

The study excluded patients with uncontrolled infections, other autoimmune diseases, pregnancy or lactation. Clinical symptoms, serum thyroxine and TRAb, thyroid ultrasound, and orbital computed tomography formed the basis for the diagnoses. Trizol reagent was used to extract total RNA, and RNA quality was then checked on an Agilent 2100 Bioanalyzer. The sequenced sample was peripheral blood or thyroid tissue (not recorded which). The sequence was collected from an adult man with Graves' disease, either hyperthyroidism or ophthalmopathy (not recorded which). Recombination connected TRBV27 to TRBJ1-6, with an unclear D gene assignment. The CDR3 is CASSLEVRSPLHF. Read as DNA, the sequence is TGTGCCAGCAGTTTAGAGGTTAGATCACCCCTCCACTTT.